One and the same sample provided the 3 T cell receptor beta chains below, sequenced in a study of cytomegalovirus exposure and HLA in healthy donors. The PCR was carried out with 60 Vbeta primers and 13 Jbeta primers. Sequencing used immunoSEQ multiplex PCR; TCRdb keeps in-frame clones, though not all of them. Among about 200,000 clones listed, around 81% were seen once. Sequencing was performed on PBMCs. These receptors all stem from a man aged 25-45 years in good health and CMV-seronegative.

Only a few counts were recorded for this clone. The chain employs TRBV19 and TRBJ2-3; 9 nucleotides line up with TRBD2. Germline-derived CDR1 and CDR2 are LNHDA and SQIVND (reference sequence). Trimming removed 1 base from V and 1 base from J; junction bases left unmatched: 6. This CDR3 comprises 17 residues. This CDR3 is CASSIGRTSDRTDTQYF. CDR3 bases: TGTGCCAGTAGTATAGGAAGGACTAGCGACCGCACAGATACGCAGTATTTT.

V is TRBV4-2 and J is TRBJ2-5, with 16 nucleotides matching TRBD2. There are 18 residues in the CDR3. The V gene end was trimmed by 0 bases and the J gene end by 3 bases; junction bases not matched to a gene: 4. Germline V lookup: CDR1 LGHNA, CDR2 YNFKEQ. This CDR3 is CASSQEGTSGRVEETQYF. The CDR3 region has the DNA TGTGCCAGCAGCCAAGAGGGGACTAGCGGGAGGGTGGAAGAGACCCAGTACTTC.

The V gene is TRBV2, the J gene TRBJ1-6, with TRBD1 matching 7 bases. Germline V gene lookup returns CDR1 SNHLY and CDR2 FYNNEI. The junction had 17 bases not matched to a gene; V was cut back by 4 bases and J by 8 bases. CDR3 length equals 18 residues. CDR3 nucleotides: TGTGCCAGCAGTGTCCATCGGATGGGCGGGACAGAGGATTCACCCCTCCACTTT. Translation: CASSVHRMGGTEDSPLHF.